The entry below gives a single TCR beta chain sequence along with its context. This specimen belongs to a study of neoadjuvant anti-PD-1 for oral cavity cancer. With 0 bases removed from V and 3 bases from J, the gap between germline ends came to 15 bases. This CDR3 spans 16 amino acids. Germline loops: CDR1 SGHNT, CDR2 YYREEE (reference sequence). The repertoire was sequenced with immunoSEQ multiplex PCR; TCRdb's copy has only in-frame clones and lacks some. Found here are some 16,000 clones, 69% of them singletons; the top ten hold approximately 2.4%. Material: PBMCs, obtained before nivolumab (anti-PD-1) treatment. The chain employs TRBV5-4 and TRBJ1-1, with a tentative D call TRBD1 (5 bases). This TCR was sampled from a person aged 35 to 85 with oral cavity squamous cell carcinoma. The CDR3 loop is CASSLGARGRYTEAFF. DNA of the CDR3: TGTGCCAGCAGCTTGGGGGCAAGGGGCAGGTACACTGAAGCTTTCTTT.